This TCR beta chain originates from a study of beta chain features in type 1 diabetes. Germline CDR1 is GTSNPN and CDR2 is SVGIG (reference sequence). This CDR3 is built from 13 residues. The V and J ends lost 4 bases and 1 base respectively, with 10 bases between them. Since all of the isolated RNA was reverse transcribed, expressed TCRB transcripts were what got sequenced. Sequencing was performed with immunoSEQ multiplex PCR; in TCRdb, only in-frame clones are kept and a portion is missing. The sample lists about 220,000 clones; approximately 10% were seen once. This TCR derives from a man younger than 35 in good health. The V gene is TRBV30, the J gene TRBJ1-1, with D perhaps TRBD1 (6 bases). The material sequenced was central memory CD4+ T cells from blood. The DNA of the CDR3 is TGTGCCTGGACCACGACAGGGAACACTGAAGCTTTCTTT. Amino acids: CAWTTTGNTEAFF.